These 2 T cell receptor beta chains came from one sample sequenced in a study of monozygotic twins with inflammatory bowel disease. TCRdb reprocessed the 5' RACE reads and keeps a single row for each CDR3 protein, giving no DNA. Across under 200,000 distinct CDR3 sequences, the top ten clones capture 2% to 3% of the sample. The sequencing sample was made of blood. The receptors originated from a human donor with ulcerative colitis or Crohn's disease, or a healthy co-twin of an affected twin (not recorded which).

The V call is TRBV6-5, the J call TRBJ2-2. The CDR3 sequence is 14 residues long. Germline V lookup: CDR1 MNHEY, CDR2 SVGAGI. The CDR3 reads CASSYRLNTGELFF.

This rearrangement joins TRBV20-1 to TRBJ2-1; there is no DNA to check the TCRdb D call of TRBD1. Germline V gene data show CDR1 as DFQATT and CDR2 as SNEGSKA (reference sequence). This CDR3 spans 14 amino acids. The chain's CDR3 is CSARQGNPYNEQFF.